Included here is one T cell receptor beta chain sequence, with context. This clonotype was observed at least ten times. Its specific antigen is unknown. Base qualities are not at hand, and no much larger clone is one base apart. The sample originates from a study of T cells in Graves' hyperthyroidism and ophthalmopathy (dated by TCRdb to the late 2010s). Context from the whole study: To identify distinguishing TCR V-J signatures, a discovery cohort of 90 to 100 patients was used, comprising roughly 45 with Graves' ophthalmopathy and around 57 with stable Graves' hyperthyroidism. Prospective prediction of ophthalmopathy was tested in an independent validation cohort consisting of fewer than 20 hyperthyroidism patients and some 17 patients who later progressed to ophthalmopathy. The 85 to 100 discovery patients were randomly split 7:3 into training and test sets. In about six Graves' hyperthyroidism patients, the study also compared T-cell repertoires from thyroid tissue with T-cell repertoires from blood. After sampling, hyperthyroidism patients received methimazole starting at 30 mg daily, and ophthalmopathy patients received high-dose intravenous methylprednisolone. The paper reports TCR Vbeta CDR3 sequencing of 130 to 150 peripheral blood samples: approximately 41 ophthalmopathy, 75 to 80 hyperthyroidism and approximately 17 progressor patients. What the work shows at the level of the full study, not this receptor alone: No statistical method was used to fix the sample size in advance, and group allocation was not hidden from the investigators. In validation, progression to ophthalmopathy was predicted by the model with 70.59% sensitivity and around 76% specificity, a median of around 5.9 months before onset. Ophthalmopathy was separated from stable hyperthyroidism by a 13 V-J signature model, with around 88% sensitivity and 81% to 82% specificity obtained in cross-validation and 80%/75% obtained in testing. Most expanded thyroid clonotypes (frequency above 0.001) were also detected in blood, a finding suggesting that blood repertoires may reflect thyroid immune responses.

Graves' hyperthyroidism was defined as stable when no progression to ophthalmopathy occurred over 18 months of follow-up. The hyperthyroidism patients were between 18 and 65 years old and newly diagnosed, with a disease duration of less than 2 months. The study excluded patients with uncontrolled infections, other autoimmune diseases, pregnancy or lactation. Diagnoses were established on the basis of clinical symptoms, serum thyroxine and TRAb, thyroid ultrasound, and orbital computed tomography. Total RNA was extracted with Trizol reagent, and quality was checked on an Agilent 2100 Bioanalyzer. The CDR3 goes from the cysteine to the phenylalanine over 14 residues. CDR3 DNA only is kept here, 42 bases in frame from base 1. The trim is 3 bases for V and 6 bases for J, with a gap of 14 bases between the germline ends. CDR1 is given as SGHNT and CDR2 as YENEEA, both from the germline V gene. The TCR beta CDR3 regions were amplified from the RNA transcripts. The first round of RT-PCR for the TCR CDR3 was performed with the HTBI primer set and the Qiagen OneStep RT-PCR kit. The libraries were constructed in a second round of multiplex PCR and then size-selected and purified. The libraries were sequenced on an Illumina HiSeq2000 using paired-end 100 bp reads. Per the source publication's procedure: SOAPnuke was used to process the raw data, removing reads that contained adapters or uncalled bases, had a mean Phred below 15, or lacked an exact match to the constant primer or identifier. High-quality paired reads were merged using COPE v1.2.5, and each unique nucleotide sequence was defined as a clonotype. Clonotypes were aligned to IMGT TRBV, TRBD and TRBJ reference segments using MiTCR v1.1. Only V-J combinations with frequency above 0.0001, covering 99.2% of repertoires, were analysed. The TCS score was defined as F50 (clonal expansion) divided by E x V (chaos), with BLOSUM62-based TCRdist calculated between CDR3 peptides within each V-J. Welch's t-statistics and random forest reduced fewer than 600 V-J features to 10 to 15, which were used in a naive Bayes classifier (R e1071). The Morisita-Horn index was used to measure how similar the thyroid and blood repertoires were. Starting from the raw public reads, TCRdb applied fastp trimming at Q25, assembled clones with MiXCR and retained in-frame beta chains. Duplicate CDR3 protein sequences are folded into a single record with the most common DNA and genes. None of the V and J calls come from the authors' own analysis; TCRdb made them. The sample yields fewer than 750,000 distinct CDR3 sequences; under 60% were counted once. Together, the top ten hold around 7.7% of the sample.

The rearrangement joined TRBV11-3 to TRBJ1-1; TRBD1 is a possible D gene, resting on 5 matching bases. The TCR was taken from a young woman with Graves' hyperthyroidism. The sample taken for sequencing was peripheral blood or thyroid tissue (not recorded which). The CDR3 region reads CASSFPRRDPEAFF. The DNA reads TGTGCCAGCAGCTTTCCGCGGCGGGACCCTGAAGCTTTCTTT.